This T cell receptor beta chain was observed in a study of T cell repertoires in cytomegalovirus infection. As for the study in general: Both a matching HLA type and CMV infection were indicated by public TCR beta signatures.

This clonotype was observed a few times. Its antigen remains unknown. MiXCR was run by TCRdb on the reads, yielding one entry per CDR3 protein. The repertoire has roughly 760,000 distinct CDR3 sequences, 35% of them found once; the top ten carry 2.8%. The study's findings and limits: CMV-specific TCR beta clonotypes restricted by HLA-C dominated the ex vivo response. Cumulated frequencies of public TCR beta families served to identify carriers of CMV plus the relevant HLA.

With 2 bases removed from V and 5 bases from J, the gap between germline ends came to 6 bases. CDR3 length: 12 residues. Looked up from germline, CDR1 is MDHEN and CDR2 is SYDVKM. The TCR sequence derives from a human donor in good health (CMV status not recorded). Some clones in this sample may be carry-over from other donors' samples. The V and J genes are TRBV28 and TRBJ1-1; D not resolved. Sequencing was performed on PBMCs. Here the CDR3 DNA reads TGTGCCAGCAGTTTACTTTGGACTGAAGCTTTCTTT. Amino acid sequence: CASSLLWTEAFF.